This T cell receptor beta chain was sequenced during a study of cytomegalovirus exposure and HLA in healthy donors. Study-wide background: Genotyping showed 75% to 90% of a few hundred donors falling in the Caucasian-associated ancestry cluster. General study findings and limits: Cytomegalovirus association was assigned to 170 or so TCR beta chains.

To note about this clone: Its antigen is not identified.

The PCR contained 60 Vbeta and 13 Jbeta primers. Generated by immunoSEQ multiplex PCR, the TCRdb table keeps only in-frame clones and is missing some. The table lists more than 130,000 clones, around 80% of them singletons. V shed 1 base and J shed 0 bases, with 10 bases lying between them. The length of the CDR3 is 16 residues. In germline, CDR1 is MGHRA, CDR2 YSYEKL. The V call is TRBV4-1, the J call TRBJ2-4, with D unresolved. Specimen: PBMCs. This clonotype originated in a man aged 30 to 39 in good health and CMV-seronegative. CDR3 nucleotides: TGCGCCAGCAGCCAAGGGCCAGGTGAAGCCAAAAACATTCAGTACTTC. Protein: CASSQGPGEAKNIQYF.